The clone carrying this TCR beta chain was picked up one time. Its matching antigen is unknown. The data belong to a study of CD4+ T cells in melanoma. Findings and caveats of the study: Reportedly, melanoma neoantigen-specific CD4+ T cells showed varied differentiation states.

Some clones are missing from TCRdb's copy, which holds only in-frame ones; the method was immunoSEQ multiplex PCR. The sample gives about 140,000 clones, over 90% of which show up once; 1.5% is in the top ten. This TCR derives from a human donor with melanoma.

The CDR3 spells CASSQGTTKNTEAFF. The CDR3 bases are TGCGCCAGCAGCCAGGGGACAACGAAGAACACTGAAGCTTTCTTT. This chain links TRBV4-1 with TRBJ1-1; a weak D match, TRBD1 (6 bases). The ends were cut back, 3 bases at V and 1 base at J, with 12 bases in the middle. Germline V gene sequence: CDR1 MGHRA, CDR2 YSYEKL. The CDR3 covers 15 residues.